This is a list of T cell receptor beta chains from one sample in a study of blood T cells in healthy people across ages. From the 5' RACE reads, TCRdb called clonotypes with MiXCR, one entry per CDR3 protein. The sample lists around 1,000,000 distinct CDR3 sequences, around 25% seen once, with approximately 0.71% in the top ten. The sample also formed part of further work on T cells of mothers and their children.

Sequencing was performed on blood. The origin of the receptors is a girl aged 2 to 9 in good health. Both conserved end residues are part of each CDR3. D genes are given only for firm matches. Clone size is given for some rows only: seen once, a few or many times, or a class if the clone is expanded.

clone size: .
V gene: TRBV10-3
D gene: TRBD2
J gene: TRBJ2-4
CDR3 length: 16
CDR3 DNA: TGTGCCATCAGTGAGCACCTAGCGGGAGGTTGGGACATTCAGTACTTC
CDR3 protein: CAISEHLAGGWDIQYF

clone size: few
V gene: TRBV9
D gene: TRBD1
J gene: TRBJ1-5
CDR3 length: 16
CDR3 DNA: TGTGCCAGCAGCGCTGGGACAGGAGACATTAATCAGCCCCAGCATTTT
CDR3 protein: CASSAGTGDINQPQHF

clone size: few
V gene: TRBV2
D gene: .
J gene: TRBJ2-1
CDR3 length: 14
CDR3 DNA: TGTGCCAGTGGGGAGGAGGGGACGGACAATGAGCAGTTCTTC
CDR3 protein: CASGEEGTDNEQFF

clone size: few
V gene: TRBV7-9
D gene: TRBD1
J gene: TRBJ2-7
CDR3 length: 17
CDR3 DNA: TGTGCCAGCAGCTTATGGCCGGGACAGTCATTTCCTTTGGAGCAGTACTTC
CDR3 protein: CASSLWPGQSFPLEQYF

clone size: few
V gene: TRBV7-9
D gene: .
J gene: TRBJ1-1
CDR3 length: 15
CDR3 DNA: TGTGCCAGCAGCTTACGTAGTATTTCGAACACTGAAGCTTTCTTT
CDR3 protein: CASSLRSISNTEAFF

clone size: .
V gene: TRBV4-1
D gene: TRBD1
J gene: TRBJ2-7
CDR3 length: 14
CDR3 DNA: TGCGCCAGCAGCCACCCGGGACAGGTATACGAGCAGTACTTC
CDR3 protein: CASSHPGQVYEQYF

clone size: .
V gene: TRBV5-4
D gene: .
J gene: TRBJ2-7
CDR3 length: 13
CDR3 DNA: TGTGCCAGCAGACCTGACAGTGGTGGCGAGCAGTACTTC
CDR3 protein: CASRPDSGGEQYF

clone size: .
V gene: TRBV20-1
D gene: TRBD2
J gene: TRBJ2-7
CDR3 length: 14
CDR3 DNA: TGCAGTGCTAGAGGGGGGACTAGCGGATACGAGCAGTACTTC
CDR3 protein: CSARGGTSGYEQYF

clone size: .
V gene: TRBV19
D gene: TRBD1
J gene: TRBJ1-4
CDR3 length: 15
CDR3 DNA: TGTGCCAGTAGTCCCTGGGACAGCCGAAATGAAAAACTGTTTTTT
CDR3 protein: CASSPWDSRNEKLFF

clone size: few
V gene: TRBV19
D gene: .
J gene: TRBJ2-4
CDR3 length: 14
CDR3 DNA: TGTGCCAGTAACCCGGGAAGGGTCAAAAACATTCAGTACTTC
CDR3 protein: CASNPGRVKNIQYF

clone size: few
V gene: TRBV29-1
D gene: .
J gene: TRBJ1-4
CDR3 length: 13
CDR3 DNA: TGCAGCGCACAGGGTGCAACTAATGAAAAACTGTTTTTT
CDR3 protein: CSAQGATNEKLFF

clone size: .
V gene: TRBV29-1
D gene: .
J gene: TRBJ1-1
CDR3 length: 13
CDR3 DNA: TGCAGCGTTATGTCAGGAGGAATCACTGAAGCTTTCTTT
CDR3 protein: CSVMSGGITEAFF

clone size: once
V gene: TRBV15
D gene: .
J gene: TRBJ2-3
CDR3 length: 14
CDR3 DNA: TGTGCCACCAGCGGCGGACTAACCACAGATACGCAGTATTTT
CDR3 protein: CATSGGLTTDTQYF

clone size: .
V gene: TRBV2
D gene: .
J gene: TRBJ2-5
CDR3 length: 14
CDR3 DNA: TGTGCCAGCAGTGGAGACGGAAGCACGGAGACCCAGTACTTC
CDR3 protein: CASSGDGSTETQYF

clone size: .
V gene: TRBV4-1
D gene: .
J gene: TRBJ1-1
CDR3 length: 13
CDR3 DNA: TGCGCCAGCAGGAACAACAGGAACACTGAAGCTTTCTTT
CDR3 protein: CASRNNRNTEAFF

clone size: .
V gene: TRBV28
D gene: TRBD1
J gene: TRBJ2-5
CDR3 length: 13
CDR3 DNA: TGTGCCAGCCTATCAGGGACAGGGACCTCTCGGTACTTC
CDR3 protein: CASLSGTGTSRYF

clone size: few
V gene: TRBV20-1
D gene: .
J gene: TRBJ2-7
CDR3 length: 13
CDR3 DNA: TGCAGTGCTAGAGATCGAGGGGACTACGAGCAGTACTTC
CDR3 protein: CSARDRGDYEQYF

clone size: .
V gene: TRBV5-1
D gene: TRBD2
J gene: TRBJ2-1
CDR3 length: 20
CDR3 DNA: TGCGCCAGCAGCTTGGCCGCTAGCGGCCCGGGGAAACGCTCCTACAATGAACAGTTCTTC
CDR3 protein: CASSLAASGPGKRSYNEQFF

clone size: .
V gene: TRBV11-2
D gene: TRBD2
J gene: TRBJ2-5
CDR3 length: 15
CDR3 DNA: TGTGCCAGCAAATCTTTAGCGGGACCCCAAGAGACCCAGTACTTC
CDR3 protein: CASKSLAGPQETQYF

clone size: few
V gene: TRBV29-1
D gene: TRBD1
J gene: TRBJ2-1
CDR3 length: 14
CDR3 DNA: TGCAGCGTTGAATTCCGGACAGGCTACAATGAGCAGTTCTTC
CDR3 protein: CSVEFRTGYNEQFF

clone size: few
V gene: TRBV28
D gene: TRBD2
J gene: TRBJ2-1
CDR3 length: 15
CDR3 DNA: TGTGCCAGCAGTCCGCTAGCGGAAGACTACAATGAGCAGTTCTTC
CDR3 protein: CASSPLAEDYNEQFF

clone size: .
V gene: TRBV21-1
D gene: .
J gene: TRBJ2-6
CDR3 length: 18
CDR3 DNA: TGTGCCAGCAGCAATGCGACAGGTAGCCCATCTGGGGCCAACGTCCTGACTTTC
CDR3 protein: CASSNATGSPSGANVLTF

clone size: few
V gene: TRBV24-1
D gene: .
J gene: TRBJ2-3
CDR3 length: 14
CDR3 DNA: TGTGCCACCAGTGACAGCCGTCAGGGTTATACGCAGTATTTT
CDR3 protein: CATSDSRQGYTQYF

clone size: few
V gene: TRBV5-1
D gene: TRBD2
J gene: TRBJ2-5
CDR3 length: 14
CDR3 DNA: TGCGCCAGCAGCTTGTTTGCGGGAGGAGAGACCCAGTACTTC
CDR3 protein: CASSLFAGGETQYF

clone size: few
V gene: TRBV12-3/TRBV12-4
D gene: .
J gene: TRBJ1-3
CDR3 length: 15
CDR3 DNA: TGTGCCAGCAGTAACGACGGCCGCTCTGGAAACACCATATATTTT
CDR3 protein: CASSNDGRSGNTIYF

clone size: .
V gene: TRBV5-5
D gene: .
J gene: TRBJ1-1
CDR3 length: 15
CDR3 DNA: TGTGCCAGCAGCTTTTTCGGGAGAAGGAACACTGAAGCTTTCTTT
CDR3 protein: CASSFFGRRNTEAFF

clone size: few
V gene: TRBV12-3/TRBV12-4
D gene: TRBD1
J gene: TRBJ1-6
CDR3 length: 13
CDR3 DNA: TGTGCCAGCAGTTTAACAGGGGAGTCACCCCTCCACTTT
CDR3 protein: CASSLTGESPLHF

clone size: .
V gene: TRBV20-1
D gene: .
J gene: TRBJ2-5
CDR3 length: 12
CDR3 DNA: TGCAGTGCTACGACTATTGAAGAGACCCAGTACTTC
CDR3 protein: CSATTIEETQYF

clone size: .
V gene: TRBV11-2
D gene: TRBD2
J gene: TRBJ2-5
CDR3 length: 21
CDR3 DNA: TGTGCCAGCAGCTTAAGGCCGCGGGCGTCTAGCGGGAGGGCAAGGATAGAGACCCAGTACTTC
CDR3 protein: CASSLRPRASSGRARIETQYF

clone size: few
V gene: TRBV3-1
D gene: TRBD2
J gene: TRBJ2-1
CDR3 length: 17
CDR3 DNA: TGTGCCAGCAGCCCGATGGGGACTAGCGGGAGGGCCGGTGAGCAGTTCTTC
CDR3 protein: CASSPMGTSGRAGEQFF

clone size: .
V gene: TRBV20-1
D gene: .
J gene: TRBJ2-5
CDR3 length: 15
CDR3 DNA: TGCAGTGCTAGGGACGCTAGGAGGGGTGACAATGAGCAGCTCTTC
CDR3 protein: CSARDARRGDNEQLF

clone size: few
V gene: TRBV28
D gene: .
J gene: TRBJ1-1
CDR3 length: 12
CDR3 DNA: TGTGCCAGCAGTTTCAAGAACACTGAAGCTTTCTTT
CDR3 protein: CASSFKNTEAFF

clone size: few
V gene: TRBV6-5
D gene: .
J gene: TRBJ1-1
CDR3 length: 16
CDR3 DNA: TGTGCCAGCAGTTACGAGGGGAGTCGGTTGAACACTGAAGCTTTCTTT
CDR3 protein: CASSYEGSRLNTEAFF

clone size: .
V gene: TRBV28
D gene: .
J gene: TRBJ2-4
CDR3 length: 14
CDR3 DNA: TGTGCCAGCAGTCCCCCGGGACGGGTGGACATTCAGTACTTC
CDR3 protein: CASSPPGRVDIQYF

clone size: .
V gene: TRBV4-2
D gene: .
J gene: TRBJ1-2
CDR3 length: 13
CDR3 DNA: TGTGCCAGCAGCCAGGGGGGATACTATGGCTACACCTTC
CDR3 protein: CASSQGGYYGYTF

clone size: few
V gene: TRBV12-3/TRBV12-4
D gene: TRBD1
J gene: TRBJ1-2
CDR3 length: 14
CDR3 DNA: TGTGCCAGCAGTGGGGGACAGGGAAACTATGGCTACACCTTC
CDR3 protein: CASSGGQGNYGYTF

clone size: few
V gene: TRBV13
D gene: TRBD1
J gene: TRBJ2-7
CDR3 length: 15
CDR3 DNA: TGTGCCAGCAGCTCTGACAGGGGGCAAGGTCGCGAGCAGTACTTC
CDR3 protein: CASSSDRGQGREQYF

clone size: .
V gene: TRBV29-1
D gene: TRBD1
J gene: TRBJ2-7
CDR3 length: 15
CDR3 DNA: TGCAGCGTTGAATTTGTGGGACAGGTTTCCTACGAGCAGTACTTC
CDR3 protein: CSVEFVGQVSYEQYF

clone size: .
V gene: TRBV15
D gene: TRBD2
J gene: TRBJ2-3
CDR3 length: 16
CDR3 DNA: TGTGCCACCAGCAGGATGACTAGCGGGAGGACGGATACGCAGTATTTT
CDR3 protein: CATSRMTSGRTDTQYF

clone size: few
V gene: TRBV6-4
D gene: TRBD2
J gene: TRBJ2-2
CDR3 length: 13
CDR3 DNA: TGTGCCGGCAGCGAGGGACTAGCCGGGGAGCTGTTTTTT
CDR3 protein: CAGSEGLAGELFF

clone size: .
V gene: TRBV11-2
D gene: .
J gene: TRBJ2-1
CDR3 length: 13
CDR3 DNA: TGTGCCAGCAGCCCAGAAATTATAAGTGAGCAGTTCTTC
CDR3 protein: CASSPEIISEQFF

clone size: few
V gene: TRBV29-1
D gene: .
J gene: TRBJ2-3
CDR3 length: 13
CDR3 DNA: TGCAGTTGTAGGCAGGGAGGCACAGATACGCAGTATTTT
CDR3 protein: CSCRQGGTDTQYF

clone size: once
V gene: TRBV19
D gene: .
J gene: TRBJ1-2
CDR3 length: 14
CDR3 DNA: TGTGCCAGTACCAACGAGGCAGGGGACGTTGGCTACACCTTC
CDR3 protein: CASTNEAGDVGYTF

clone size: .
V gene: TRBV5-6
D gene: .
J gene: TRBJ2-7
CDR3 length: 14
CDR3 DNA: TGTGCCAGCAGCTTGGCAGGGCAGATCTACGAGCAGTACTTC
CDR3 protein: CASSLAGQIYEQYF

clone size: .
V gene: TRBV5-1
D gene: TRBD1
J gene: TRBJ2-4
CDR3 length: 15
CDR3 DNA: TGCGCCAGCAGCTCGGGACAGATAGCCAAAAACATTCAGTACTTC
CDR3 protein: CASSSGQIAKNIQYF

clone size: once
V gene: TRBV24-1
D gene: .
J gene: TRBJ1-2
CDR3 length: 14
CDR3 DNA: TGTGCCACCAGTGATGAGACCCCAGGAGTTGGCTACACCTTC
CDR3 protein: CATSDETPGVGYTF

clone size: .
V gene: TRBV7-9
D gene: TRBD1
J gene: TRBJ1-1
CDR3 length: 15
CDR3 DNA: TGTGCCAGCAGCCCTGGACGGACAGGGGAAACTGAAGCTTTCTTT
CDR3 protein: CASSPGRTGETEAFF

clone size: .
V gene: TRBV19
D gene: .
J gene: TRBJ2-5
CDR3 length: 14
CDR3 DNA: TGTGCCAGTAGTATCAGTGCCGCGGCAGAGACCCAGTACTTC
CDR3 protein: CASSISAAAETQYF

clone size: .
V gene: TRBV3-1
D gene: TRBD2
J gene: TRBJ2-1
CDR3 length: 16
CDR3 DNA: TGTGCCAGCAGCCAAGATGTGCGGGAGTCCAACAATGAGCAGTTCTTC
CDR3 protein: CASSQDVRESNNEQFF

clone size: few
V gene: TRBV11-2
D gene: .
J gene: TRBJ2-7
CDR3 length: 14
CDR3 DNA: TGTGCCAGCAGCTTCGGACTGGTAGCCTACGAGCAGTACTTC
CDR3 protein: CASSFGLVAYEQYF

clone size: .
V gene: TRBV24-1
D gene: TRBD2
J gene: TRBJ2-5
CDR3 length: 17
CDR3 DNA: TGTGCCACCAGTGACCCAACTAGCGGGGCCTATCAAGAGACCCAGTACTTC
CDR3 protein: CATSDPTSGAYQETQYF

clone size: .
V gene: TRBV6-1
D gene: .
J gene: TRBJ1-5
CDR3 length: 15
CDR3 DNA: TGTGCCAGCAGTGAAAATCTGGGCGGGCCGCGGCCCCAGCATTTT
CDR3 protein: CASSENLGGPRPQHF

clone size: .
V gene: TRBV7-8
D gene: .
J gene: TRBJ1-4
CDR3 length: 14
CDR3 DNA: TGTGCCAGCAGCCCGACGAGCCCCCGGCAGGGACTGTTTTTT
CDR3 protein: CASSPTSPRQGLFF

clone size: few
V gene: TRBV4-1
D gene: .
J gene: TRBJ1-6
CDR3 length: 13
CDR3 DNA: TGCGCCAGCAGCCCCGTACCGGGACCCGTCTTAGACTTT
CDR3 protein: CASSPVPGPVLDF

clone size: few
V gene: TRBV5-6
D gene: TRBD1
J gene: TRBJ1-2
CDR3 length: 16
CDR3 DNA: TGTGCCAGCAGCGAGGGGACAGGGGACCTTTTGGGAGGCTACACCTTC
CDR3 protein: CASSEGTGDLLGGYTF

clone size: few
V gene: TRBV5-1
D gene: .
J gene: TRBJ2-7
CDR3 length: 13
CDR3 DNA: TGCGCCAGCAGCTTGGAGGGCCAATACGAGCAGTACTTC
CDR3 protein: CASSLEGQYEQYF

clone size: .
V gene: TRBV7-9
D gene: TRBD2
J gene: TRBJ2-3
CDR3 length: 16
CDR3 DNA: TGTGCCAGCAGCGAGCTAGCGGGACCGAGGGAAGATACGCAGTATTTT
CDR3 protein: CASSELAGPREDTQYF

clone size: few
V gene: TRBV5-1
D gene: .
J gene: TRBJ2-3
CDR3 length: 12
CDR3 DNA: TGCGCCAGCAGCATTACACCAGATACGCAGTATTTT
CDR3 protein: CASSITPDTQYF

clone size: few
V gene: TRBV3-1
D gene: .
J gene: TRBJ2-1
CDR3 length: 17
CDR3 DNA: TGTGCCAGCAGCCAAGACCTAACGGGCGCCTCCTACAATGAGCAGTTCTTC
CDR3 protein: CASSQDLTGASYNEQFF

clone size: .
V gene: TRBV12-3/TRBV12-4
D gene: .
J gene: TRBJ2-1
CDR3 length: 17
CDR3 DNA: TGTGCCAGCAGTTTAGGCAGGGGGGTACTACCCTACAATGAGCAGTTCTTC
CDR3 protein: CASSLGRGVLPYNEQFF